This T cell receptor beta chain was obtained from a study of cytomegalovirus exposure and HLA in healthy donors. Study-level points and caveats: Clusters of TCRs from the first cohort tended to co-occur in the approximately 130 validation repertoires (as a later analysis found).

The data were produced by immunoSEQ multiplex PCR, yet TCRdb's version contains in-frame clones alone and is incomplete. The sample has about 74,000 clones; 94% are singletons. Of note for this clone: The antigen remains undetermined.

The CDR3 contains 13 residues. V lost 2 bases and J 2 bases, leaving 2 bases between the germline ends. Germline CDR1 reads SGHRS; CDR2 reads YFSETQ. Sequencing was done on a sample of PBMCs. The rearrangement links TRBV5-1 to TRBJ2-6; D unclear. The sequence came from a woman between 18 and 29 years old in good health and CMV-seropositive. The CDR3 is CASSFTGANVLTF. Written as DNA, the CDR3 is TGCGCCAGCAGCTTTACTGGGGCCAACGTCCTGACTTTC.